Sequencing of this TCR beta chain was carried out in a study of patients and donors after allogeneic stem cell transplantation. Using its own MiXCR run on the RT-PCR reads, TCRdb lists one record per CDR3 protein. The data contain more than 850,000 distinct CDR3 sequences, approximately 18% of them singletons. Trimming at V came to 5 bases and at J to 4 bases, leaving 4 bases not matched to a gene. Germline values: CDR1 SGHDN, CDR2 FVKESK. The CDR3 is made up of 14 amino acids. This clonotype was seen a handful of times. The chain recombines TRBV14 with TRBJ1-2, with TRBD1 matching 10 bases. The sequence was obtained from a human donor who was either an allogeneic HSCT recipient or a stem cell or donor lymphocyte infusion donor (not recorded which). It is not recorded whose cells these are; they may come from a transplant donor. Specimen: blood, either unsorted or a sorted T cell fraction (not recorded which). In DNA, the CDR3 is TGTGCCAGCAGCGCGGGACAGGGGCCCTATGGCTACACCTTC. Residues: CASSAGQGPYGYTF.